This record covers a single T cell receptor (beta chain). Its antigen remains unknown. Each sample yielded at least 5.5 micrograms of PBMC total RNA. Trimming took 4 bases from V and 2 from J, leaving 12 bases between them. In germline, CDR1 is MNHNY, CDR2 SVGAGI (reference sequence). CDR3 size: 15 residues. These data are taken from a study of blood T cells in healthy people across ages. Findings and limits, study-wide: Getting older went along with TCR beta diversity per million T cells dropping roughly linearly. Among long-lived donors, naive CD4+ cells were more numerous and diversity higher than in aged donors.

Together with a sample-barcoded 5' primer, a J-beta primer mix was included in a second PCR lasting roughly 6 to 12 cycles. TCRdb re-derived calls from the 5' RACE reads in MiXCR, one entry per CDR3 protein. This table has around 320,000 distinct CDR3 sequences, 27% appearing once. The sequenced material came from blood. This receptor was taken from a woman between 65 and 79 years old in good health. The gene calls are TRBV6-6 and TRBJ2-4; unclear D gene. This chain's CDR3 is CASSSFSLTKNIQYF. CDR3 sequence (DNA): TGTGCCAGCAGTTCATTCAGCCTAACCAAAAACATTCAGTACTTC.